Each of the 8 T cell receptor beta chains below was sequenced from the same sample in a study of Ad26.COV2.S vaccination and SARS-CoV-2 variants. Treatment in this sample: roughly 20 received Ad26.COV2.S at low or high dose, single or two shots; a few received placebo; per-sample allocation not given. Collection of the samples took place on day 63 after the first injection of vaccine or placebo. Clones were read by immunoSEQ multiplex PCR, and TCRdb kept only the in-frame ones, dropping some. The data show about 350,000 clones, about 88% seen once. Sequenced material: peripheral blood, taken in a trial of Ad26.COV2.S vaccine versus placebo. The receptor source for this set is a person aged 18-65 years who received the Ad26.COV2.S COVID-19 vaccine or a placebo.

Concerning this clone itself: The same CDR3 also results from other DNA sequences found in this sample. V usage is TRBV11-3 and J usage is TRBJ2-5; the D gene is possibly TRBD2 (6 bases). Trimming removed 4 bases at V and 1 base at J, with 10 bases between. The CDR3 loop spans 14 amino acids. Per germline, CDR1 SGHNT and CDR2 YENEEA. The DNA for the CDR3 is TGTGCCAGCAGCTCCGGCGGGGCCCAAGAGACCCAGTACTTC. As protein: CASSSGGAQETQYF. Using reference TRBV11-3 and TRBJ2-5 for the parts outside the CDR3, the full variable domain is EAGVVQSPRYKIIEKKQPVAFWCNPISGHNTLYWYLQNLGQGPELLIRYENEEAVDDSQLPKDRFSAERLKGVDSTLKIQPAELGDSAVYLCASSSGGAQETQYFGPGTRLLVL.

The chain combines TRBV10-3 with TRBJ2-5, with D unclear. With 5 bases removed from V and 4 bases from J, the gap between germline ends came to 14 bases. This CDR3 is 14 amino acids long. Germline CDR1 is ENHRY and CDR2 is SYGVKD. CDR3 coding DNA: TGTGCCATCAGTCCCCTCCTAGAGCCAGAGACCCAGTACTTC. This gives the protein CAISPLLEPETQYF.

The J gene is TRBJ2-7, the V gene TRBV7-9; 7 bases map to TRBD2. Germline V lookup: CDR1 SEHNR, CDR2 FQNEAQ (reference sequence). The length of the CDR3 is 16 residues. V trimming: 5 bases; J trimming: 5 bases; junction bases outside the gene matches: 15. CDR3 residues: CASSPPEGRAGDEQYF. The CDR3 bases are TGTGCCAGCAGCCCCCCGGAGGGGAGGGCCGGGGACGAGCAGTACTTC.

The chain links TRBV12-5 to TRBJ1-1, with D hard to call. The germline V and J ends were trimmed by 7 bases and 5 bases, with 11 bases remaining between them. The CDR3 runs 12 residues. CDR1 and CDR2 from the germline V gene are LGHNT and FRNRAP. This CDR3 reads CASASVGTEAFF. CDR3 coding DNA: TGTGCTAGTGCATCTGTAGGGACTGAAGCTTTCTTT.

J is TRBJ2-3 and V is TRBV5-5, with D perhaps TRBD1 or TRBD2 (5 bases each). Germline V lookup: CDR1 SGHKS, CDR2 YYEKEE (reference sequence). V was trimmed by 4 bases and J by 3 bases, leaving 18 bases between them. The CDR3 sequence is 16 residues long. DNA for the CDR3: TGTGCCAGCAGCCTGGACAAGGGGAGTTGGACAGATACGCAGTATTTT. Protein: CASSLDKGSWTDTQYF.

The chain uses TRBV11-2 and TRBJ2-7, with 11 nucleotides matching TRBD2. J lost 3 bases, V lost 5 bases, and 15 bases had no gene match. The germline V gene has CDR1 SGHAT and CDR2 FQNNGV. The CDR3 has 18 residues. The CDR3 protein is CASSPRAMTSGASYEQYF. Written as DNA, the CDR3 is TGTGCCAGCAGCCCCAGGGCGATGACTAGCGGGGCAAGCTACGAGCAGTACTTC.

This sequence joins TRBV6-1 and TRBJ1-2, with D hard to call. This CDR3 contains 13 residues. The germline CDR1 and CDR2 sequences are MNHNS and SASEGT. V was trimmed by 0 bases and J by 8 bases, leaving 10 bases between them. CDR3 coding DNA: TGTGCCAGCAGTGAAGCGCCCTCTAGAGGCTACACCTTC. It specifies CASSEAPSRGYTF.

The J gene is TRBJ2-1, the V gene TRBV3-1 (or the pseudogene TRBV3-2); a weak D match, TRBD2 (5 bases). Trimming cost V 7 bases and J 2 bases, with 9 bases left between them. Germline V gene data show CDR1 as LGHDT and CDR2 as YNNKEL (reference sequence). The CDR3 sequence is 13 residues long. CDR3 sequence reads: CASTGKPYNEQFF. The CDR3 nucleotides are TGTGCCAGCACCGGGAAACCCTACAATGAGCAGTTCTTC.